Listed here are 19 T cell receptor beta chains from one sample, sequenced in a study of PD-1 blockade in classical Hodgkin lymphoma. Relapses following autologous stem cell transplantation were seen in all patients, with brentuximab vedotin exposure varying. Sequencing was performed with immunoSEQ multiplex PCR; in TCRdb, only in-frame clones are kept and a portion is missing. This repertoire shows more than 35,000 clones, 76% found once; its top ten account for around 17%. The sequenced sample was peripheral blood mononuclear cells (PBMCs), obtained before the second cycle of nivolumab. These TCRs come from a human donor with classical Hodgkin lymphoma.

The rearrangement links TRBV11-2 to TRBJ2-5; tentative D call: TRBD2 (6 bases). The CDR3 is made up of 17 amino acids. The V and J ends lost 4 bases and 4 bases respectively, with 22 bases between them. Germline V gives CDR1 SGHAT, CDR2 FQNNGV. CDR3: CASSSWVRGRRGETQYF. Written as DNA, the CDR3 is TGTGCCAGCAGCTCCTGGGTCCGGGGCCGGCGGGGAGAGACCCAGTACTTC.

The gene calls are TRBV6-5 and TRBJ1-5; 8 bases agree with TRBD1. In germline, CDR1 is MNHEY, CDR2 SVGAGI. The CDR3 sequence is 16 residues long. Germline trimming cut 3 bases from V and 1 base from J; bases unmatched to any gene: 5. The CDR3: CASSYGQGDSNQPQHF. CDR3 nucleotide sequence: TGTGCCAGCAGTTATGGACAGGGAGACAGCAATCAGCCCCAGCATTTT.

This clone occurred once. This chain uses TRBV14 with TRBJ1-1; 7 bases match TRBD1. The CDR3 is made up of 13 amino acids. Germline V gene sequence: CDR1 SGHDN, CDR2 FVKESK. The trim removed 5 bases at V and 11 bases at J, leaving 11 bases unmatched. In DNA form, the CDR3 reads TGTGCCAGCAGCGACGGGACAGCCCTTGGGGCTTTCTTT. Protein sequence: CASSDGTALGAFF.

The rearrangement joins TRBV5-3 to TRBJ2-1, with D possibly TRBD1 on 6 matching bases. TRBV5-3 is an open reading frame, and its role is uncertain. The V gene lost 3 bases and the J gene lost 9 bases, with 22 bases spanning the gap. The CDR3 consists of 16 residues. In DNA form, the CDR3 reads TGTGCCAGAAGCTCAATTTGTGACAGGATCTACGGTGAGCAGTTCTTC. This gives the protein CARSSICDRIYGEQFF.

This clone was recorded a few times. This chain links TRBV6-5 with TRBJ1-1; D gene unclear. The CDR3 is 13 residues long. V lost 6 bases and J 2 bases, leaving 10 bases between the germline ends. Germline V gives CDR1 MNHEY, CDR2 SVGAGI. CDR3 protein: CASRKRPNTEAFF. The CDR3 DNA follows: TGTGCCAGCAGAAAGCGTCCCAACACTGAAGCTTTCTTT.

DNA of the CDR3: TGTGCCAGAAGCTTGAGCGGACTAGCGGGGGGGGAATCCTACAATGAGCAGTTCTTC. Its protein is CARSLSGLAGGESYNEQFF. V usage is TRBV5-3 and J usage is TRBJ2-1; TRBD2 aligns across 15 bases. TRBV5-3 is identified as an open reading frame with a role that is uncertain. This CDR3 is built from 19 residues. The V segment lost 1 base and the J segment 1 base; nucleotides outside the gene matches: 6.

The rearrangement links TRBV7-3 to TRBJ1-5, with D maybe TRBD1 (6 bases). Trimming pared 5 bases from V and 6 bases from J, leaving 11 bases between. The CDR3 consists of 13 residues. Germline V lookup: CDR1 SGHTA, CDR2 FQGTGA. CDR3: CASSKGTLQPQHF. CDR3 nucleotide sequence: TGTGCCAGCAGCAAGGGGACACTTCAGCCCCAGCATTTT.

This clone was observed a few times. The J gene is TRBJ2-7, the V gene TRBV7-9; TRBD2 might be the D (6 bases). Germline loops: CDR1 SEHNR, CDR2 FQNEAQ (reference sequence). V was shortened by 3 bases and J by 3 bases, with 12 bases between the two germline ends. The CDR3 sequence is 14 residues long. As DNA, the CDR3 is TGTGCCAGCAGCTTGGGGGGACCGTTCTACGAGCAGTACTTC. Translating gives CASSLGGPFYEQYF.

The V call is TRBV19, the J call TRBJ2-3; TRBD1 agrees at 9 bases. The CDR3 runs to 13 residues. V dropped 10 bases and J dropped 5; count of bases not matched to a gene: 7. Germline loops: CDR1 LNHDA, CDR2 SQIVND (reference sequence). CDR3 DNA sequence: TGTGCCACCAACAGGGGGCCTGAAGATACGCAGTATTTT. Protein product: CATNRGPEDTQYF.

The chain is built from TRBV28 and TRBJ1-5; D ambiguous. Per germline, CDR1 MDHEN and CDR2 SYDVKM. Trimming removed 0 bases from V and 5 bases from J, with 2 bases in between. The CDR3 length is 12 residues. The CDR3 DNA sequence: TGTGCCAGCAGTTTATGGGATCAGCCCCAGCATTTT. Its protein product is CASSLWDQPQHF. The full variable domain, with the rest looked up from reference TRBV28 and TRBJ1-5, is DVKVTQSSRYLVKRTGEKVFLECVQDMDHENMFWYRQDPGLGLRLIYFSYDVKMKEKGDIPEGYSVSREKKERFSLILESASTNQTSMYLCASSLWDQPQHFGDGTRLSIL.

This sequence joins TRBV6-6 and TRBJ2-7; D may be TRBD1 (5 bases). The CDR3 is 11 amino acids. The germline V gene has CDR1 MNHNY and CDR2 SVGAGI (reference sequence). The ends were cut back, 2 bases at V and 6 bases at J, with 5 bases in the middle. CDR3 sequence: CASSYGAEQYF. The CDR3 region has the DNA TGTGCCAGCAGTTACGGGGCCGAGCAGTACTTC.

This clone was picked up a small number of times. The rearrangement links TRBV4-1 to TRBJ1-2; 12 bases fit TRBD1. CDR3 length equals 15 residues. Germline CDR1 reads MGHRA; CDR2 reads YSYEKL. Trimming removed 1 base from V and 4 bases from J; junction bases left unmatched: 1. The chain's CDR3 is CASSQGDRGLYGYTF. The CDR3 DNA follows: TGCGCCAGCAGCCAAGGGGACAGGGGGCTCTATGGCTACACCTTC.

This rearrangement joins TRBV4-1 to TRBJ2-3, with D perhaps TRBD2 (7 bases). The V end lost 8 bases, the J end lost 8 bases, and 20 bases lay between the germline ends. The CDR3 is 14 amino acids. The germline CDR1 and CDR2 sequences are MGHRA and YSYEKL. As DNA, the CDR3 is TGCGCCAGCGGCACGGTTGGGGGGGCCGTTACGCAGTATTTT. It encodes CASGTVGGAVTQYF.

The chain carries TRBV5-4 and TRBJ2-4; D is ambiguous. Germline CDR1 SGHNT, CDR2 YYREEE (reference sequence). The CDR3 runs to 16 residues. V was trimmed by 4 bases and J by 1 base, leaving 15 bases between them. CDR3 loop: CASSPFLTTAKNIQYF. CDR3 in DNA: TGTGCCAGCAGCCCCTTTCTGACGACCGCCAAAAACATTCAGTACTTC. The whole variable domain, remainder taken from reference TRBV5-4 and TRBJ2-4, is ETGVTQSPTHLIKTRGQQVTLRCSSQSGHNTVSWYQQALGQGPQFIFQYYREEENGRGNFPPRFSGLQFPNYSSELNVNALELDDSALYLCASSPFLTTAKNIQYFGAGTRLSVL.

The chain links TRBV10-3 to TRBJ1-1; D perhaps matches TRBD1 (5 bases). The germline V gene has CDR1 ENHRY and CDR2 SYGVKD. V shed 3 bases and J shed 4 bases, with 15 bases lying between them. This CDR3 comprises 15 residues. The CDR3: CAISDSTGEGTEAFF. CDR3 DNA sequence: TGTGCCATCAGTGATTCCACAGGCGAGGGCACTGAAGCTTTCTTT.

The J gene is TRBJ2-6, the V gene TRBV4-3; D gene uncertain. The V and J ends lost 2 bases and 0 bases respectively, with 14 bases between them. The germline V gene encodes CDR1 LGHNA and CDR2 YSLEER. This CDR3 has 18 residues. The CDR3 region is CASSQSYGRHSGANVLTF. In DNA form, the CDR3 reads TGCGCCAGCAGCCAATCCTACGGACGGCACTCTGGGGCCAACGTCCTGACTTTC.

This rearrangement joins TRBV7-8 to TRBJ2-1, with 12 positions matching TRBD2. Trimming took 5 bases from V and 10 from J; bases not matched to a gene: 12. The CDR3 consists of 16 residues. Germline V gives CDR1 SGHVS, CDR2 FQNEAQ. CDR3 coding DNA: TGTGCCAGCAGCCTCGCACTAGCGGGGGGCCAGCGGGAGCAGTTCTTC. Translation gives CASSLALAGGQREQFF.

The V and J genes are TRBV5-1 and TRBJ1-2; D remains ambiguous. There are 13 residues in the CDR3. The germline CDR1 and CDR2 sequences are SGHRS and YFSETQ. Deletions cut 0 bases from V and 0 bases from J, with 3 bases between. The CDR3, as DNA: TGCGCCAGCAGCTTGGCCGCTAACTATGGCTACACCTTC. Translating gives CASSLAANYGYTF.

This chain links TRBV7-2 with TRBJ1-2; a possible D gene is TRBD1 (5 bases). Germline CDR1 and CDR2: SGHTA and FQGNSA. Deletions cut 5 bases from V and 4 bases from J, with 11 bases between. CDR3 length: 13 amino acids. The CDR3 protein is CASSRTNGYGYTF. The CDR3 coding sequence is TGTGCCAGCAGCCGGACAAATGGCTATGGCTACACCTTC.